The 26 T cell receptor beta chains below all came from one sample that was sequenced in a study of shared clonotypes between healthy human individuals (dated by TCRdb to the early 2020s). CD8 naive samples were obtained by positive selection for CCR7 among CD45RO-negative cells, yielding a CD45RA+CCR7+ population from which TemRA cells were excluded. The library was obtained by the immunoSEQ multiplex PCR assay. TCRdb obtained this table from immuneACCESS and retained in-frame rearrangements with V and J assigned. These tables miss some clones; where compared with another copy, unresolved V genes account for less than half of the shortfall, and the remainder is unexplained. This sample comprises around 1.9 million clones, about 92% of them detected only once. The ten largest clones represent approximately 1.7% of the sample. The sequencing input was naive CD8+ T cells from PBMCs. The cell subset or site label corresponds to: CD45RA+CCR7+. The receptors stem from a man aged 18 to 30 in good health. Some clones in this sample may be carry-over from other donors' samples.

The chain is built from TRBV7-2 and TRBJ2-3; D call uncertain. The V end lost 5 bases, the J end lost 0 bases, and 9 bases lay between the germline ends. Per germline, CDR1 SGHTA and CDR2 FQGNSA. The CDR3 totals 14 residues. The CDR3 protein is CASSARLSTDTQYF. The CDR3 coding sequence is TGTGCCAGCAGCGCCCGACTTAGCACAGATACGCAGTATTTT.

The V gene is TRBV28, the J gene TRBJ2-5; D perhaps matches TRBD1 (5 bases). Trimming cost V 7 bases and J 9 bases, with 21 bases left between them. The CDR3 loop spans 14 amino acids. Germline CDR1 and CDR2: MDHEN and SYDVKM. The CDR3 nucleotides are TGTGCCAGCACCCTGGGTTCCCACAGGTTGGCCCAGTACTTC. As protein: CASTLGSHRLAQYF.

This chain links TRBV5-6 with TRBJ2-3; D might be TRBD2 (5 bases). The CDR3 covers 15 residues. V was clipped by 0 bases and J by 0 bases, with 8 bases between them. Germline CDR1 and CDR2: SGHDT and YYEEEE. CDR3 residues: CASSLVAYSTDTQYF. In DNA form, the CDR3 reads TGTGCCAGCAGCTTGGTAGCGTATAGCACAGATACGCAGTATTTT.

The chain is built from TRBV7-8 and TRBJ1-4, with 8 bases identical to TRBD1. After removal of 6 bases from V and 2 bases from J, the junction contained 5 bases not matched to a gene. In germline, CDR1 is SGHVS, CDR2 FQNEAQ. The CDR3 extends over 15 amino acids. CDR3 region: CASSSDRGTNEKLFF. DNA of the CDR3: TGTGCCAGCAGTTCAGACAGGGGCACTAATGAAAAACTGTTTTTT. The whole variable domain, remainder taken from reference TRBV7-8 and TRBJ1-4, is GAGVSQSPRYKVAKRGQDVALRCDPISGHVSLFWYQQALGQGPEFLTYFQNEAQLDKSGLPSDRFFAERPEGSVSTLKIQRTQQEDSAVYLCASSSDRGTNEKLFFGSGTQLSVL.

This clone showed up just a few times. V usage is TRBV9 and J usage is TRBJ2-2, with a weak D call TRBD1 (6 bases). Germline CDR1 reads SGDLS; CDR2 reads YYNGEE. There are 14 residues in the CDR3. Trimming stripped 6 bases from V and 1 base from J, with 10 bases between. CDR3 residues: CASNPGQNTGELFF. The CDR3 DNA reads TGTGCCAGCAACCCGGGACAGAACACCGGGGAGCTGTTTTTT.

The chain joins TRBV10-3 to TRBJ1-1; D is unresolved. The germline gives CDR1 ENHRY, CDR2 SYGVKD. The CDR3 runs 15 residues. V was pared by 0 bases and J by 2 bases, with 10 bases between. CDR3 bases: TGTGCCATCAGTGAGTCGGCGAAGGCTAACACTGAAGCTTTCTTT. Translated: CAISESAKANTEAFF.

This clone came up once. CDR3: CASSSGTDEKLFF. CDR3 coding DNA: TGTGCCAGCAGTAGCGGGACGGATGAAAAACTGTTTTTT. The chain links TRBV6-5 to TRBJ1-4, with D possibly being TRBD1 (5 bases). Per the germline V gene, CDR1 is MNHEY and CDR2 is SVGAGI. V gave up 5 bases and J gave up 6 bases, with 10 bases separating them. The CDR3 consists of 13 residues.

The chain has TRBV28 and TRBJ2-7; D may be TRBD2 (7 bases). The CDR3 has 17 residues. In germline, CDR1 is MDHEN, CDR2 SYDVKM. V shed 6 bases and J shed 0 bases, with 21 bases lying between them. In DNA form, the CDR3 reads TGTGCCAGCAGCCCCCCGGGGGGCAGGGATCCCTCCTACGAGCAGTACTTC. It translates to CASSPPGGRDPSYEQYF.

This chain connects TRBV2 to TRBJ2-3; 11 nucleotides line up with TRBD2. Germline lookup yields CDR1 SNHLY and CDR2 FYNNEI. The CDR3 length is 15 residues. Here the CDR3 reads CVNSLSGRATDTQYF. The CDR3 nucleotides read TGTGTCAACAGCCTTAGCGGGAGGGCTACAGATACGCAGTATTTT.

The genes are TRBV28 and TRBJ2-1; 8 bases line up with TRBD1. The ends lost 4 bases at V and 0 bases at J; junction bases unmatched: 5. The CDR3 runs to 16 residues. Germline values: CDR1 MDHEN, CDR2 SYDVKM. The CDR3 region has the DNA TGTGCCAGCAGTTCGCAGGGGGCAAGCTCCTACAATGAGCAGTTCTTC. Translating gives CASSSQGASSYNEQFF. Looking up the rest from reference TRBV28 and TRBJ2-1 gives the full variable domain: DVKVTQSSRYLVKRTGEKVFLECVQDMDHENMFWYRQDPGLGLRLIYFSYDVKMKEKGDIPEGYSVSREKKERFSLILESASTNQTSMYLCASSSQGASSYNEQFFGPGTRLTVL.

J is TRBJ2-2 and V is TRBV6-1; 10 positions agree with TRBD2. The CDR3 has 16 residues. V was clipped by 2 bases and J by 2 bases; unmatched bases: 2. CDR1 MNHNS and CDR2 SASEGT come from the germline V gene. The CDR3 loop reads CASSELAGANTGELFF. In DNA form, the CDR3 reads TGTGCCAGCAGTGAACTAGCGGGAGCTAACACCGGGGAGCTGTTTTTT.

This chain uses TRBV6-1 with TRBJ2-1; no clear D gene. With 2 bases removed from V and 2 bases from J, the gap between germline ends came to 10 bases. This CDR3 has 15 residues. Germline CDR1 is MNHNS and CDR2 is SASEGT. Here the CDR3 reads CASSERPITYNEQFF. For the CDR3, the DNA is TGTGCCAGCAGTGAAAGGCCCATTACCTACAATGAGCAGTTCTTC.

The chain is built from TRBV7-8 and TRBJ1-5, with D hard to call. This CDR3 spans 16 amino acids. The V gene's germline CDR1 is SGHVS and CDR2 FQNEAQ. V was clipped by 5 bases and J by 3 bases, with 17 bases between them. The CDR3 is CASSVQKGRFNQPQHF. CDR3 coding DNA: TGTGCCAGCAGCGTTCAGAAGGGCAGGTTCAATCAGCCCCAGCATTTT.

V usage is TRBV7-9 and J usage is TRBJ2-2, with a weak D call TRBD2 (5 bases). The CDR3 spans 15 residues. CDR1 is SEHNR, CDR2 FQNEAQ, per germline (reference sequence). V was cut by 3 bases and J by 4 bases, with 12 bases left in between. The CDR3 DNA is TGTGCCAGCAGCTTTTCAGCACTAGGCACCGGGGAGCTGTTTTTT. It encodes CASSFSALGTGELFF. The whole variable domain, remainder taken from reference TRBV7-9 and TRBJ2-2, is DTGVSQNPRHKITKRGQNVTFRCDPISEHNRLYWYRQTLGQGPEFLTYFQNEAQLEKSRLLSDRFSAERPKGSFSTLEIQRTEQGDSAMYLCASSFSALGTGELFFGEGSRLTVL.

The V and J genes are TRBV4-1 and TRBJ2-1; TRBD2 agrees at 14 bases. From germline, CDR1 is MGHRA and CDR2 YSYEKL. J lost 0 bases, V lost 4 bases, and 14 bases had no gene match. There are 21 residues in the CDR3. CDR3 region: CASSPQGPGLAGVGSYNEQFF. The CDR3 nucleotides read TGCGCCAGCAGCCCTCAAGGCCCGGGACTAGCGGGAGTGGGCTCCTACAATGAGCAGTTCTTC.

This chain links TRBV9 with TRBJ1-1, with D unclear. The CDR3 totals 13 residues. Germline V lookup: CDR1 SGDLS, CDR2 YYNGEE. Between the trimmed V and J ends, which lost 0 bases and 7 bases, there was a span of 10 bases. Written as DNA, the CDR3 is TGTGCCAGCAGCGTAGTTGTGACTAGTGAAGCTTTCTTT. Encoded protein: CASSVVVTSEAFF.

This clone was picked up a small number of times. J is TRBJ1-4 and V is TRBV7-9, with unresolved D. Trimming cost V 3 bases and J 8 bases, with 10 bases left between them. Per germline, CDR1 SEHNR and CDR2 FQNEAQ (reference sequence). This CDR3 comprises 13 residues. CDR3 in DNA: TGTGCCAGCAGCTTCGGGTACGAGGAAAAACTGTTTTTT. It encodes CASSFGYEEKLFF.

This rearrangement joins TRBV11-2 to TRBJ2-1, with TRBD1 matching over 8 bases. J gave up 3 bases and V 1 base, and 5 bases lay outside the gene matches. Per the germline V gene, CDR1 is SGHAT and CDR2 is FQNNGV. This CDR3 spans 16 amino acids. CDR3 DNA sequence: TGTGCCAGCAGCTTAGGTTCGGACAGGGACTACAATGAGCAGTTCTTC. Amino acid sequence: CASSLGSDRDYNEQFF.

The chain carries TRBV2 and TRBJ2-2; no definite D call. V lost 0 bases, J lost 3 bases, and 2 bases lay in between. Germline V gives CDR1 SNHLY, CDR2 FYNNEI. The CDR3 runs 13 residues. CDR3 sequence: CASSEADTGELFF. CDR3 nucleotides: TGTGCCAGCAGTGAAGCTGACACCGGGGAGCTGTTTTTT.

The DNA for the CDR3 is TGTGCCAGCAGCTACAGGACAGATACGCAGTATTTT. It encodes CASSYRTDTQYF. The chain uses TRBV7-4 and TRBJ2-3; a possible D gene is TRBD1 (5 bases). Trimming pared 4 bases from V and 3 bases from J, leaving 5 bases between. The V gene's germline CDR1 is SGHVT and CDR2 SQSDAQ. This CDR3 comprises 12 residues.

The chain has TRBV6-5 and TRBJ2-1; no clear D gene. CDR3 length: 12 residues. Germline V CDR1 and CDR2: MNHEY, SVGAGI. V was cut by 6 bases and J by 10 bases, with 13 bases left in between. The CDR3 region is CASSTTMGEQFF. In DNA, the CDR3 is TGTGCCAGCAGCACGACGATGGGGGAGCAGTTCTTC.

V is TRBV27 and J is TRBJ2-3; TRBD1 matches at 10 bases. The V gene end was trimmed by 3 bases and the J gene end by 3 bases; junction bases not matched to a gene: 6. CDR3 length: 16 amino acids. Germline V gives CDR1 MNHEY, CDR2 SMNVEV (reference sequence). The CDR3 spells CASSFRDRGWTDTQYF. CDR3 sequence (DNA): TGTGCCAGCAGTTTTCGGGACAGGGGATGGACAGATACGCAGTATTTT.

The V and J genes are TRBV27 and TRBJ1-5; the D gene is possibly TRBD1 (5 bases). CDR1 and CDR2 from the germline V gene are MNHEY and SMNVEV (reference sequence). This CDR3 has 13 residues. The germline V and J ends were trimmed by 2 bases and 9 bases, with 11 bases remaining between them. This CDR3 is CASSLRRGVPQHF. The CDR3 DNA is TGTGCCAGCAGTTTACGTCGGGGCGTGCCCCAGCATTTT.

The J gene is TRBJ2-7, the V gene TRBV9; D may be TRBD1 (9 bases). This CDR3 contains 19 residues. CDR1 and CDR2 from the germline V gene are SGDLS and YYNGEE. V lost 5 bases and J 3 bases, leaving 30 bases between the germline ends. Here the CDR3 DNA reads TGTGCCAGCAGTCTAGTGGGACTAGGGGGACAGGGACCTTTCTACGAGCAGTACTTC. The encoded protein is CASSLVGLGGQGPFYEQYF.

V gene TRBV27 combines with J gene TRBJ2-3; D is uncertain. Trimming shortened V by 2 bases and J by 1 base, and 10 bases separated the two germline ends. In germline, CDR1 is MNHEY, CDR2 SMNVEV (reference sequence). This CDR3 region has 15 residues. CDR3 sequence: CASSLIIDRTDTQYF. CDR3 in DNA: TGTGCCAGCAGTTTAATAATTGACCGCACAGATACGCAGTATTTT.

This sequence joins TRBV27 and TRBJ2-3; 9 bases line up with TRBD2. This CDR3 region has 19 residues. V lost 6 bases to trimming and J lost 0 bases; unmatched junction nucleotides: 16. Germline V gives CDR1 MNHEY, CDR2 SMNVEV (reference sequence). The CDR3 coding sequence is TGTGCCAGCAGGATTATGGGGACTAGCAGACCAACTAGCACAGATACGCAGTATTTT. Encoded protein: CASRIMGTSRPTSTDTQYF.